The T cell receptor (beta chain) under discussion was sequenced for a study of CD4 and CD8 cells across lung adenocarcinoma regions. The patients had localized lung adenocarcinoma, a non-small cell subtype. V gave up 3 bases and J gave up 4 bases; unmatched junction bases: 7. The length of the CDR3 is 15 residues. Germline CDR1 MRHNA, CDR2 SNTAGT. TCRdb used MiXCR to reprocess the PCR reads, holding one entry per CDR3 protein. The table lists around 12,000 distinct CDR3 sequences, about 56% of them singletons. The sample holds many counts of this clonotype. The chain carries TRBV6-4 and TRBJ2-5; 8 bases fit TRBD1. Sequenced sample: CD8+ T cells from the margin of a lung tumor. This receptor was taken from a female donor with lung adenocarcinoma. The CD4 and CD8 labels of this study may be unreliable. CDR3 amino acids: CASSEEAGGRETQYF. CDR3 DNA sequence: TGTGCCAGCAGTGAAGAGGCAGGGGGCCGAGAGACCCAGTACTTC.